This T cell receptor beta chain derives from a study of blood T cell repertoires in COVID-19 (dated by TCRdb to about 2020). Context from the whole study: The collaborator samples originated in the United States, Italy and Spain and spanned the acute and convalescent phases of COVID-19. The samples were drawn from two sources: the first 160 participants of the ongoing ImmuneRACE study, and 950 to 1,500 subjects contributed by 6 global collaborators. The prospective study material was composed of cDNA or gDNA derived from T cells, B-cell-depleted T cells, or PBMCs. The repertoires were released in a freely available public database intended as a resource for research on the immune response to SARS-CoV-2. Where available, HLA class I and class II types were taken from metadata supplied by the sample provider and were not determined by assay-based typing. A de-identified subject ID, COVID-19 status, age in years and sex were almost always included in the sample metadata. Subjects who had been exposed to COVID-19, were actively infected with it, or had recovered from it provided the deeply sampled blood TCRbeta repertoires that made up the dataset. Overall study results and their limits: The quantity of clinical and demographic metadata differed by source and by participant and was supplied without curation.

Comment on this clone: The antigen it binds to is not known. The sample holds no much larger clone one base away, and base qualities are not on file.

The CDR3 has 13 amino acids, counting the end cysteine and phenylalanine. The only DNA kept is the CDR3, 39 bases in frame from the first base. V is reduced by 3 bases and J by 1 base, leaving a spacing of 7 bases between them. The germline V gene yields SGDLS for CDR1 and YYNGEE for CDR2. TCRbeta CDR3 regions were amplified from genomic DNA by means of the immunoSEQ Assay, a bias-controlled multiplex PCR. Concerning the study's data processing: Within the assay, amplification of reference gene primers was used to estimate how many nucleated cells each sample contained. To quantify the absolute abundance of each unique TCRbeta CDR3 rearrangement, sequence reads were collapsed and filtered. For each sample, productive Simpson clonality was calculated as the square root of Simpson's diversity index over productive rearrangements. TCRdb mirrors the immuneACCESS table, restricted to in-frame sequences. Some clones are absent from its copies; in checked studies, under half trace to an unresolved V gene, and the reason for the others is unknown. D and trimming come from the DNA, and the V and J calls and clone size come from that table. The sample data list fewer than 350,000 clones, and about 86% of these were observed just once. The leading ten clones occupy 4% to 5.5% of the sample.

Enrolling through a virtual design, the prospective study's participants ranged in age from roughly 18 to 89 years and lived across roughly 23 United States geographic areas. In the prospective study, cohorts were assigned on the basis of participant-reported clinical history obtained from a screening survey and a study questionnaire. In the prospective study, whole blood, serum and a nasopharyngeal or oropharyngeal swab were collected from each participant by mobile phlebotomists. Participants in the prospective study had the option to provide additional blood draws and questionnaires over a 2-month period. Before DNA extraction, blood samples from the prospective study were shipped at room temperature or frozen.

Sequenced: PBMCs or T cells enriched from blood (not recorded which). The clonotype originates from a woman between 40 and 50 years old with acute COVID-19. The V gene is TRBV9 and the J gene is TRBJ1-1; no D gene can be assigned with confidence. The CDR3 region reads CASSGTPNTEAFF. The nucleotide sequence is given as TGTGCCAGCAGCGGGACTCCGAACACTGAAGCTTTCTTT.